Below are 30 T cell receptor beta chains sequenced from a single sample in a study of blood T cells in healthy people across ages. The use of a sample-barcoded 5' primer and a J-beta primer mix characterized a second PCR of roughly 6 to 11 cycles. TCRdb reprocessed the 5' RACE reads with MiXCR, giving one entry per CDR3 protein. The data contain fewer than 900,000 distinct CDR3 sequences, roughly 34% of them singletons. The sample taken for sequencing was blood. These receptor sequences come from a man younger than 30 in good health.

The sample holds one count of this clonotype. The V gene is TRBV11-2, the J gene TRBJ2-3; D might be TRBD1 (6 bases). V was trimmed by 1 base and J by 0 bases, leaving 11 bases between them. The germline CDR1 and CDR2 sequences are SGHAT and FQNNGV. The CDR3 sequence is 16 residues long. The CDR3 sequence is CASSLGQALSTDTQYF. DNA of the CDR3: TGTGCCAGCAGCTTAGGACAGGCCCTTAGCACAGATACGCAGTATTTT.

The rearrangement joins TRBV5-8 to TRBJ1-2; TRBD1 might be the D (6 bases). Germline V gene data show CDR1 as SGHTS and CDR2 as YDEGEE. The CDR3 sequence is 15 residues long. Trimming left V 7 bases short and J 0 bases short, with 16 bases between. Written as DNA, the CDR3 is TGTGCCAGCGGGCGAGGGTCAGGGGCTAACTATGGCTACACCTTC. It codes for CASGRGSGANYGYTF.

The table lists this clonotype with a few counts. The V call is TRBV12-3 or TRBV12-4, the J call TRBJ1-6; TRBD1 matches 8 bases. The junction had 5 bases not matched to a gene; V was cut back by 6 bases and J by 4 bases. The CDR3 extends over 15 amino acids. CDR3 sequence: CASSRDRSYNSPLHF. The CDR3 DNA sequence: TGTGCCAGCAGCCGGGACAGGAGTTATAATTCACCCCTCCACTTT.

The J gene is TRBJ1-3, the V gene TRBV6-6; no definite D call. The CDR3 spans 15 residues. V was shortened by 6 bases and J by 0 bases, with 12 bases between the two germline ends. CDR1 MNHNY and CDR2 SVGAGI come from the germline V gene (reference sequence). CDR3 in amino acids: CASSPEGNSGNTIYF. The CDR3 DNA follows: TGTGCCAGCAGCCCAGAAGGCAACTCTGGAAACACCATATATTTT.

V and J are TRBV4-3 and TRBJ1-5; the D is unclear. Trimming stripped 0 bases from V and 10 bases from J, with 10 bases between. CDR1 is LGHNA, CDR2 YSLEER, per germline. The CDR3 spans 13 residues. CDR3: CASSQDGVNPQHF. Written as DNA, the CDR3 is TGCGCCAGCAGCCAAGATGGCGTGAACCCCCAGCATTTT.

The gene calls are TRBV7-8 and TRBJ1-4, with D unresolved. This CDR3 region has 14 residues. Germline V gives CDR1 SGHVS, CDR2 FQNEAQ. The V and J ends lost 2 bases and 7 bases respectively, with 11 bases between them. The CDR3 bases are TGTGCCAGCAGCTTAAGGCTTCCCCTTGAAAAACTGTTTTTT. It specifies CASSLRLPLEKLFF.

With respect to this clonotype: At one of its ends the junction is not consistent with the germline gene, which may arise from a read error. The genes are TRBV6-1 and TRBJ1-1; D may be TRBD1 (6 bases). The CDR3 covers 14 residues. The germline V gene encodes CDR1 MNHNS and CDR2 SASEGT. CDR3 sequence: CAGSEFQGRTEAFF. The DNA of the CDR3 is TGTGCCGGCAGTGAATTTCAGGGGAGGACTGAAGCTTTCTTT.

The chain recombines TRBV4-2 with TRBJ2-7; D may be TRBD1 or TRBD2 (5 bases each). CDR1 LGHNA and CDR2 YNFKEQ come from the germline V gene. Deletions cut 0 bases from V and 4 bases from J, with 10 bases between. The length of the CDR3 is 14 residues. The CDR3 DNA follows: TGTGCCAGCAGCCAAGAAAGGGGACCTTACGAGCAGTACTTC. Its protein is CASSQERGPYEQYF.

This clonotype occurred a few times. The chain couples TRBV20-1 to TRBJ1-6; no definite D call. Trimming shortened V by 5 bases and J by 9 bases, and 14 bases separated the two germline ends. Germline lookup yields CDR1 DFQATT and CDR2 SNEGSKA (reference sequence). This CDR3 region has 13 residues. The CDR3 is CSAGRKEFSPLHF. The CDR3, as DNA: TGCAGTGCTGGGAGAAAGGAATTTTCACCCCTCCACTTT.

The chain uses TRBV12-3 or TRBV12-4 and TRBJ2-4, with 8 bases matching TRBD1. The DNA end favors TRBJ2-7, so the J call may be wrong. This CDR3 has 13 amino acids. The CDR3 region has the DNA TGTGCCAGCAGCCGGACAGGGCCAGGCGAGCAGTACTTC. Protein sequence: CASSRTGPGEQYF.

The V and J genes are TRBV7-2 and TRBJ2-7; 8 bases match TRBD1. The V and J ends lost 3 bases and 6 bases, in that order; junction bases with no gene match: 13. Per germline, CDR1 SGHTA and CDR2 FQGNSA. The CDR3 runs to 16 residues. CDR3 residues: CASSLPSWGQVSEQYF. CDR3 DNA: TGTGCCAGCAGCTTGCCCAGCTGGGGACAGGTTAGCGAGCAGTACTTC.

In regard to this clonotype: With a much larger clone just one base away, this may be a read error. V and J are TRBV12-3 or TRBV12-4 and TRBJ2-3; unclear D gene. The V gene lost 5 bases and the J gene lost 6 bases, with 24 bases spanning the gap. This CDR3 spans 17 amino acids. CDR3 loop: CASSQFGPRVKGDTQYF. DNA for the CDR3: TGTGCCAGCAGTCAGTTTGGGCCGAGAGTAAAAGGGGATACGCAGTATTTT.

Many counts were recorded for this clonotype. The rearrangement joins TRBV7-2 to TRBJ1-2, with D hard to call. This CDR3 has 13 residues. Germline CDR1 and CDR2: SGHTA and FQGNSA. Trimming took 2 bases from V and 0 from J, leaving 4 bases between them. The CDR3 DNA follows: TGTGCCAGCAGCTTAAATGCTAACTATGGCTACACCTTC. As protein: CASSLNANYGYTF.

Many counts were recorded for this clonotype. Germline and junction disagree at one end, which may indicate a read error. The rearrangement uses TRBV7-7 and TRBJ2-3; 11 nucleotides align to TRBD2. From germline, CDR1 is SSHAT and CDR2 FNYEAQ (reference sequence). The CDR3 runs 14 residues. The CDR3 nucleotides are TGTGCTAGCAGTCCTAGCGGGGGGATCGATACGCAGTATTTT. Translation gives CASSPSGGIDTQYF. Full variable domain (rest looked up from reference TRBV7-7 and TRBJ2-3): GAGVSQSPRYKVTKRGQDVTLRCDPISSHATLYWYQQALGQGPEFLTYFNYEAQPDKSGLPSDRFSAERPEGSISTLTIQRTEQRDSAMYRCASSPSGGIDTQYFGPGTRLTVL.

The V call is TRBV28, the J call TRBJ1-1; TRBD1 aligns across 8 bases. CDR1 is MDHEN and CDR2 is SYDVKM in the germline V gene. The V and J ends lost 7 bases and 6 bases, in that order; junction bases with no gene match: 10. This CDR3 comprises 14 residues. CDR3: CASTGQGRVAEAFF. The DNA for the CDR3 is TGTGCCAGCACAGGACAGGGAAGGGTGGCTGAAGCTTTCTTT.

Notes on this clonotype: This may be a read error: a much more frequent sequence differs by one nucleotide. This chain uses TRBV28 with TRBJ1-2; D unclear. Germline V gene lookup returns CDR1 MDHEN and CDR2 SYDVKM. The CDR3 runs 14 residues. The germline V and J ends were trimmed by 5 bases and 7 bases, with 17 bases remaining between them. This CDR3 is CASSPRLEDAGYTF. The CDR3 bases are TGTGCCAGCAGTCCCCGCCTGGAAGATGCTGGCTACACCTTC.

J is TRBJ2-5 and V is TRBV4-2; D possibly uses TRBD1 or TRBD2 (5 bases each). V lost 0 bases and J 5 bases, leaving 10 bases between the germline ends. CDR1 is LGHNA and CDR2 is YNFKEQ in the germline V gene. This CDR3 region has 14 residues. Here the CDR3 reads CASSQDPWGETQYF. The DNA of the CDR3 is TGTGCCAGCAGCCAAGACCCATGGGGGGAGACCCAGTACTTC.

A few counts support this clonotype. This chain uses TRBV5-1 with TRBJ2-2; TRBD1 matches at 12 bases. This CDR3 has 17 residues. The junction had 10 bases not matched to a gene; V was cut back by 3 bases and J by 7 bases. In germline, CDR1 is SGHRS, CDR2 YFSETQ. CDR3 protein: CASSSAGTGGEVGELFF. CDR3 in DNA: TGCGCCAGCAGCTCAGCCGGGACAGGGGGCGAGGTCGGGGAGCTGTTTTTT. Supplemented by reference TRBV5-1 and TRBJ2-2, the full variable domain reads KAGVTQTPRYLIKTRGQQVTLSCSPISGHRSVSWYQQTPGQGLQFLFEYFSETQRNKGNFPGRFSGRQFSNSRSEMNVSTLELGDSALYLCASSSAGTGGEVGELFFGEGSRLTVL.

The CDR3 loop reads CASSQYLLGAAGNTIYF. CDR3 bases: TGCGCCAGCAGCCAATACCTCTTGGGGGCGGCTGGAAACACCATATATTTT. The chain recombines TRBV4-3 with TRBJ1-3, with D possibly TRBD1 on 6 matching bases. Germline CDR1 LGHNA, CDR2 YSLEER. This CDR3 is built from 17 residues. V gave up 2 bases and J gave up 2 bases, with 16 bases separating them.

The J gene is TRBJ1-5, the V gene TRBV7-2, with D possibly being TRBD1 (6 bases). Trimming left V 4 bases short and J 8 bases short, with 12 bases between. This CDR3 is built from 13 residues. Germline V gives CDR1 SGHTA, CDR2 FQGNSA. CDR3 residues: CASSWQGTEPQHF. The CDR3 bases are TGTGCCAGCAGCTGGCAGGGGACTGAGCCCCAGCATTTT.

This clonotype was found a few times. The chain couples TRBV7-9 to TRBJ1-2; no clear D gene. This CDR3 has 16 residues. Germline CDR1 reads SEHNR; CDR2 reads FQNEAQ (reference sequence). V was clipped by 6 bases and J by 4 bases, with 21 bases between them. The CDR3: CASSSAVLRESYGYTF. The DNA of the CDR3 is TGTGCCAGCAGTTCCGCAGTTCTGAGGGAGTCCTATGGCTACACCTTC.

This clonotype was seen a handful of times. Given a much more abundant clone one base away, this may be a read error. J is TRBJ2-1 and V is TRBV7-2, with D possibly being TRBD2 (5 bases). Germline lookup yields CDR1 SGHTA and CDR2 FQGNSA. V lost 4 bases to trimming and J lost 3 bases, with 19 bases between them. The length of the CDR3 is 17 residues. CDR3 protein: CASSSLMRVANYNEQFF. CDR3 nucleotides: TGTGCCAGCAGCTCCCTGATGCGGGTGGCCAACTACAATGAGCAGTTCTTC.

The rearrangement uses TRBV4-3 and TRBJ2-2; D is undetermined. The CDR3 loop spans 15 amino acids. Germline CDR1 is LGHNA and CDR2 is YSLEER. Trimming left V 0 bases short and J 3 bases short, with 8 bases between. The CDR3 region is CASSQERPDTGELFF. In DNA form, the CDR3 reads TGCGCCAGCAGCCAAGAAAGGCCAGACACCGGGGAGCTGTTTTTT.

With respect to this clonotype: This sequence may be a read error, since a much larger clone differs from it by one base. The J gene is TRBJ2-4, the V gene TRBV12-3 or TRBV12-4; 8 bases are shared with TRBD1. The J call may be wrong; the DNA end is better matched by TRBJ2-7. This CDR3 is 14 amino acids long. In DNA form, the CDR3 reads TGTGCCAGCAGGTTAGGCGGGACAGGTTACGAGCAGTACTTC. Translation gives CASRLGGTGYEQYF.

This clonotype was counted between two and nine times. The V and J genes are TRBV2 and TRBJ2-1, with a tentative D call TRBD1 (6 bases). Gene TRBJ2-7 matches the end of the DNA better, so the J call may be wrong. Germline values: CDR1 SNHLY, CDR2 FYNNEI. CDR3 size: 14 residues. The CDR3 sequence: CASNPRTENNEQYF. The CDR3 DNA is TGTGCCAGCAACCCACGGACAGAAAACAATGAGCAGTACTTC.

This clonotype was observed many times. The genes are TRBV20-1 and TRBJ2-6; D is ambiguous. Trimming removed 0 bases from V and 4 bases from J, with 16 bases in between. The CDR3 sequence is 17 residues long. Germline V gene sequence: CDR1 DFQATT, CDR2 SNEGSKA (reference sequence). The CDR3 reads CSARDAARISGANVLTF. CDR3 coding DNA: TGCAGTGCTAGAGATGCCGCCAGGATTTCCGGGGCCAACGTCCTGACTTTC.

This clonotype was seen a handful of times. The chain is built from TRBV27 and TRBJ1-1, with TRBD1 matching 11 bases. Germline CDR1 reads MNHEY; CDR2 reads SMNVEV (reference sequence). The CDR3 sequence is 14 residues long. V shed 8 bases, J shed 4 bases, and the junction held 6 bases outside the gene matches. The CDR3 DNA is TGTGCCAGCCGATCTGGACAGGGGGCCACTGAAGCTTTCTTT. Translation: CASRSGQGATEAFF.

V usage is TRBV7-6 and J usage is TRBJ2-1; perhaps TRBD2 as D (7 bases). Between the trimmed V and J ends, which lost 4 bases and 4 bases, there was a span of 11 bases. This CDR3 contains 14 residues. Germline V gene sequence: CDR1 SGHVS, CDR2 FNYEAQ. Here the CDR3 DNA reads TGTGCCAGCAGCTCCGAGGGGGGGTACAATGAGCAGTTCTTC. Amino acids: CASSSEGGYNEQFF.

This rearrangement joins TRBV6-5 to TRBJ2-5; the match to TRBD2 covers 9 bases. Germline trimming cut 5 bases from V and 0 bases from J; bases unmatched to any gene: 7. In germline, CDR1 is MNHEY, CDR2 SVGAGI. The CDR3 runs 16 residues. DNA for the CDR3: TGTGCCAGCAGTGTACTAGCGGGCACCTACCAAGAGACCCAGTACTTC. Translating gives CASSVLAGTYQETQYF.

The table lists this clonotype with many counts. The J gene is TRBJ2-3, the V gene TRBV20-1; D is undetermined. The CDR3 loop spans 14 amino acids. V lost 4 bases and J 0 bases, leaving 11 bases between the germline ends. CDR1 is DFQATT, CDR2 SNEGSKA, per germline (reference sequence). As DNA, the CDR3 is TGCAGTGCTACGGAGCCTCCTAGCACAGATACGCAGTATTTT. Protein sequence: CSATEPPSTDTQYF.